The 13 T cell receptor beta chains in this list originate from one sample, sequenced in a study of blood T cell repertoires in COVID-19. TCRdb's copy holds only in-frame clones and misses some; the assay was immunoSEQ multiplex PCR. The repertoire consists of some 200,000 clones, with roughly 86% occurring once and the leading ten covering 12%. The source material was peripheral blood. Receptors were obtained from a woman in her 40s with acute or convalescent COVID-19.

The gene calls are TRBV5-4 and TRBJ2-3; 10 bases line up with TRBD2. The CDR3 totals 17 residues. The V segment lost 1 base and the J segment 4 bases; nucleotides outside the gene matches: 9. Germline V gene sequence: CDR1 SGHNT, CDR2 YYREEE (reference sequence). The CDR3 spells CASSLPRAGGPADTQYF. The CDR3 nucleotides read TGTGCCAGCAGCTTGCCTCGAGCGGGAGGGCCCGCAGATACGCAGTATTTT.

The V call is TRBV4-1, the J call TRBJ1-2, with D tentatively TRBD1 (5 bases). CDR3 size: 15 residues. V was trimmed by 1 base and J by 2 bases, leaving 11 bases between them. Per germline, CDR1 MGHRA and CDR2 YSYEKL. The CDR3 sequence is CASSQVPTENYGYTF. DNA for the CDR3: TGCGCCAGCAGCCAAGTACCGACAGAGAACTATGGCTACACCTTC.

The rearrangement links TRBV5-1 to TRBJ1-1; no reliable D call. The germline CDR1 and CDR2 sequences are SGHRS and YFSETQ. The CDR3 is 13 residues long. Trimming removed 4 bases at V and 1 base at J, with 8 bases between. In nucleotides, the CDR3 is TGCGCCAGCAGCCCGACGGGGAACACTGAAGCTTTCTTT. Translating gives CASSPTGNTEAFF.

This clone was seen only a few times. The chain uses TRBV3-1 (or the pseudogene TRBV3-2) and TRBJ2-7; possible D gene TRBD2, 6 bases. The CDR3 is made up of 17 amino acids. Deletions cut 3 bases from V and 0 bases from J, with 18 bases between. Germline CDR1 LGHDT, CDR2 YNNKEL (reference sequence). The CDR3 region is CASSQTPLARSSYEQYF. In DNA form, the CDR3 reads TGTGCCAGCAGCCAGACCCCGCTAGCGCGGAGCTCCTACGAGCAGTACTTC.

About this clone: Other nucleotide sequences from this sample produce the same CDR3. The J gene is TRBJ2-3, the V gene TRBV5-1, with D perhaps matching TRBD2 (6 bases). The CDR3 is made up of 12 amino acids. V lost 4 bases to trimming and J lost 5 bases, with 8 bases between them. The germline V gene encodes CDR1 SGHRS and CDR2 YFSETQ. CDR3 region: CASSPGGDTQYF. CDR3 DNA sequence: TGCGCCAGCAGCCCCGGGGGAGATACGCAGTATTTT. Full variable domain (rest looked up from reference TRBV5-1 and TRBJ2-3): KAGVTQTPRYLIKTRGQQVTLSCSPISGHRSVSWYQQTPGQGLQFLFEYFSETQRNKGNFPGRFSGRQFSNSRSEMNVSTLELGDSALYLCASSPGGDTQYFGPGTRLTVL.

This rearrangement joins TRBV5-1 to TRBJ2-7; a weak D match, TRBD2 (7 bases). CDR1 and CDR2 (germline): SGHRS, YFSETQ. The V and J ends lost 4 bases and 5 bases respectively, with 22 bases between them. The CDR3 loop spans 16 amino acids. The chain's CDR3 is CASSPAVGGGEDEQYF. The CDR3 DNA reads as TGCGCCAGCAGCCCAGCCGTGGGGGGGGGCGAAGACGAGCAGTACTTC.

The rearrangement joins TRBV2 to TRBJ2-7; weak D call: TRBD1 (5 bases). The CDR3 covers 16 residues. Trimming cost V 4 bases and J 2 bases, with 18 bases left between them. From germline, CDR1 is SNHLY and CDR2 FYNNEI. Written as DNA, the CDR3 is TGTGCCAGCAGTGGGGTCAGCGCAACAGGTACCTACGAGCAGTACTTC. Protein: CASSGVSATGTYEQYF.

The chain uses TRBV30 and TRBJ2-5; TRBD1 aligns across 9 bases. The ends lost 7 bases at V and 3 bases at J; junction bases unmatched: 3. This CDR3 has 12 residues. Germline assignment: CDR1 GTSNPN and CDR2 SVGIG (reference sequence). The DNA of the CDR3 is TGTGCCTTCCGGACAGGGGAAGAGACCCAGTACTTC. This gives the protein CAFRTGEETQYF.

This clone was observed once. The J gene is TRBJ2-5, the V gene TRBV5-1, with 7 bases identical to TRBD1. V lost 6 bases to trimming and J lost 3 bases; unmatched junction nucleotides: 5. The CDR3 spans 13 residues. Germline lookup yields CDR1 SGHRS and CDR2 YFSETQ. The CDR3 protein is CASTGQPEETQYF. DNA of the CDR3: TGCGCCAGCACGGGACAGCCTGAAGAGACCCAGTACTTC.

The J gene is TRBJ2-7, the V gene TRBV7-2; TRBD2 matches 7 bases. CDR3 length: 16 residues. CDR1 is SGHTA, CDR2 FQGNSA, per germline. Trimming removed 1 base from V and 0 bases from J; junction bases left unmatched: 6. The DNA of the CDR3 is TGTGCCAGCAGCTTAGACGCCGGCGGGAGCTCCTACGAGCAGTACTTC. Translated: CASSLDAGGSSYEQYF.

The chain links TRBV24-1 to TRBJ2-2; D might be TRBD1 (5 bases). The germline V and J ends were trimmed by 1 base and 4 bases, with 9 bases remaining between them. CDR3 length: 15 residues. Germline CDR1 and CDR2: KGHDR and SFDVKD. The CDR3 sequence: CATSDFRGSTGELFF. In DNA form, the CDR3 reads TGTGCCACCAGTGATTTTAGGGGAAGCACCGGGGAGCTGTTTTTT.

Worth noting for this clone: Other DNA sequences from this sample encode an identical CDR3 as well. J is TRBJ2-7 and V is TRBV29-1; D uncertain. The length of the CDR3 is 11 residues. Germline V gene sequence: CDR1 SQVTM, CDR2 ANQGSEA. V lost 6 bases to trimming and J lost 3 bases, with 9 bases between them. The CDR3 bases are TGCAGCGTCGACCGCGGCTACGAGCAGTACTTC. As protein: CSVDRGYEQYF.

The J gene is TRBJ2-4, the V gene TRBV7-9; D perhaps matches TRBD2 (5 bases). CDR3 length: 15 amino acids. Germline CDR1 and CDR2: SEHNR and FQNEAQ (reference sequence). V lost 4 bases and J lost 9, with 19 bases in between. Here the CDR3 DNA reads TGTGCCAGCAGCTCCAAAGAGAGGTTGGAGGTCATTCAGTACTTC. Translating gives CASSSKERLEVIQYF.